These 29 T cell receptor beta chains share one sample of origin, sequenced in a study of blood T cell repertoires in COVID-19. Profiled with immunoSEQ multiplex PCR; TCRdb holds only in-frame clones, not every one. The data contain about 320,000 clones, 85% of them seen just once; the ten biggest clones take up roughly 7%. Sequences were obtained from peripheral blood. Receptors originate from a human donor in a cohort sampled during active COVID-19.

V and J are TRBV10-2 and TRBJ2-7; a possible D gene is TRBD1 (7 bases). CDR3 size: 12 residues. Per germline, CDR1 WSHSY and CDR2 SAAADI. V was trimmed by 8 bases and J by 5 bases, leaving 13 bases between them. CDR3 bases: TGCGCCAGCCGGACCAGGGGGGACGAGCAGTACTTC. It codes for CASRTRGDEQYF.

The chain is built from TRBV7-6 and TRBJ2-5; no clear D gene. CDR1 SGHVS and CDR2 FNYEAQ come from the germline V gene. V was trimmed by 0 bases and J by 4 bases, leaving 9 bases between them. This CDR3 has 14 amino acids. The CDR3: CASSLAPLVETQYF. The CDR3 nucleotides read TGTGCCAGCAGCTTAGCTCCACTTGTAGAGACCCAGTACTTC.

This chain links TRBV5-5 with TRBJ1-1; no firm D call. V was clipped by 6 bases and J by 3 bases, with 15 bases between them. CDR1 SGHKS and CDR2 YYEKEE come from the germline V gene (reference sequence). The CDR3 totals 14 residues. The DNA of the CDR3 is TGTGCCAGCATCCTAGCTCCCGGGGACACTGAAGCTTTCTTT. This encodes CASILAPGDTEAFF.

Comments on this clone: The junction shows a germline mismatch at one end, possibly a read error. CDR3 in amino acids: CTSSLGQGSPAFF. The CDR3 DNA follows: TGTACCAGCAGTCTTGGACAGGGGTCGCCCGCTTTCTTT. The gene calls are TRBV27 and TRBJ1-1; 9 bases map to TRBD1. From germline, CDR1 is MNHEY and CDR2 SMNVEV (reference sequence). The CDR3 runs to 13 residues.

V gene TRBV12-3 or TRBV12-4 combines with J gene TRBJ1-2; D gene uncertain. With 8 bases removed from V and 1 base from J, the gap between germline ends came to 8 bases. This CDR3 has 12 residues. The CDR3 loop is CASEGSNYGYTF. DNA for the CDR3: TGTGCCAGCGAGGGCAGTAACTATGGCTACACCTTC.

This chain uses TRBV30 with TRBJ2-6, with 9 bases matching TRBD1. Germline V gene lookup returns CDR1 GTSNPN and CDR2 SVGIG (reference sequence). V shed 5 bases and J 0 bases; nucleotides not matched to a gene: 5. The CDR3 runs 16 residues. DNA for the CDR3: TGTGCCTGGTCCGGGACAGGGCCCTCTGGGGCCAACGTCCTGACTTTC. Translated, it gives CAWSGTGPSGANVLTF.

The chain recombines TRBV24-1 with TRBJ2-3; possible D gene TRBD1, 5 bases. The CDR3 runs to 13 residues. The germline V and J ends were trimmed by 9 bases and 6 bases, with 15 bases remaining between them. Germline V gene sequence: CDR1 KGHDR, CDR2 SFDVKD. In DNA form, the CDR3 reads TGTGCCACCTCCGCTTTACAGGTTGATACGCAGTATTTT. Translating gives CATSALQVDTQYF.

The rearrangement links TRBV9 to TRBJ1-3; D is possibly TRBD1 (5 bases). Germline CDR1 reads SGDLS; CDR2 reads YYNGEE. Trimming took 2 bases from V and 0 from J, leaving 9 bases between them. The CDR3 has 15 residues. The CDR3 loop is CASSVGGDSGNTIYF. Here the CDR3 DNA reads TGTGCCAGCAGCGTCGGGGGAGACTCTGGAAACACCATATATTTT.

The gene calls are TRBV4-1 and TRBJ2-7; 7 bases line up with TRBD1. Germline CDR1 MGHRA, CDR2 YSYEKL. The CDR3 is made up of 15 amino acids. With 2 bases clipped from V and 2 bases from J, the junction kept 6 bases outside the gene matches. CDR3 in amino acids: CASSQPGTATYEQYF. As DNA, the CDR3 is TGCGCCAGCAGCCAACCCGGGACAGCCACCTACGAGCAGTACTTC.

J is TRBJ2-1 and V is TRBV7-3; D possibly corresponds to TRBD2 (5 bases). The V end lost 4 bases, the J end lost 9 bases, and 13 bases lay between the germline ends. CDR3 length equals 13 residues. Looked up from germline, CDR1 is SGHTA and CDR2 is FQGTGA. In DNA form, the CDR3 reads TGTGCCAGCAGCTCGAACTCGGGAACTGAGCAGTTCTTC. Its translation is CASSSNSGTEQFF. The full variable domain, with the rest looked up from reference TRBV7-3 and TRBJ2-1, is GAGVSQTPSNKVTEKGKYVELRCDPISGHTALYWYRQSLGQGPEFLIYFQGTGAADDSGLPNDRFFAVRPEGSVSTLKIQRTERGDSAVYLCASSSNSGTEQFFGPGTRLTVL.

This clone appeared once. The V and J genes are TRBV6-5 and TRBJ2-7, with D possibly matching TRBD1 (6 bases). The germline CDR1 and CDR2 sequences are MNHEY and SVGAGI. The CDR3 sequence is 15 residues long. The V end lost 4 bases, the J end lost 3 bases, and 16 bases lay between the germline ends. CDR3 in DNA: TGTGCCAGCAGTTTTACGACAGGCTCCCTCTACGAGCAGTACTTC. It codes for CASSFTTGSLYEQYF.

The chain combines TRBV18 with TRBJ1-4; TRBD1 matches 7 bases. This CDR3 contains 14 residues. Germline values: CDR1 KGHSH, CDR2 LQKENI. The ends lost 3 bases at V and 5 bases at J; junction bases unmatched: 3. The CDR3 bases are TGTGCCAGCTCACCGGGACAGCAGAATGAAAAACTGTTTTTT. This gives the protein CASSPGQQNEKLFF. Supplemented by reference TRBV18 and TRBJ1-4, the full variable domain reads NAGVMQNPRHLVRRRGQEARLRCSPMKGHSHVYWYRQLPEEGLKFMVYLQKENIIDESGMPKERFSAEFPKEGPSILRIQQVVRGDSAAYFCASSPGQQNEKLFFGSGTQLSVL.

The J gene is TRBJ2-7, the V gene TRBV6-5, with 7 bases lining up with TRBD1. This CDR3 has 14 residues. In germline, CDR1 is MNHEY, CDR2 SVGAGI. Trimming at V came to 8 bases and at J to 6 bases, leaving 13 bases not matched to a gene. CDR3 in DNA: TGTGCCAGCCGCCCTGCTGGGACAGTCGTCGAGCAGTACTTC. Amino acids: CASRPAGTVVEQYF.

This rearrangement joins TRBV3-1 (or the pseudogene TRBV3-2) to TRBJ2-7; D perhaps matches TRBD1 (6 bases). CDR3 size: 15 residues. Germline CDR1 LGHDT, CDR2 YNNKEL (reference sequence). The germline V and J ends were trimmed by 4 bases and 2 bases, with 15 bases remaining between them. The DNA of the CDR3 is TGTGCCAGCAGCCCCGACAGGTCGACTACCTACGAGCAGTACTTC. This codes for CASSPDRSTTYEQYF.

The V and J genes are TRBV3-1 (or the pseudogene TRBV3-2) and TRBJ2-2, with 8 bases matching TRBD1. This CDR3 is built from 17 residues. V trimming: 6 bases; J trimming: 5 bases; junction bases outside the gene matches: 14. From germline, CDR1 is LGHDT and CDR2 YNNKEL (reference sequence). CDR3 DNA sequence: TGTGCCAGCAGAGACGGCGACGGACAGGGCTTTACCGGGGAGCTGTTTTTT. Translated: CASRDGDGQGFTGELFF.

This clone turned up a few times. The genes are TRBV6-2 or TRBV6-3 and TRBJ2-7; TRBD2 aligns across 8 bases. The CDR3 covers 16 residues. The germline V gene has CDR1 MNHEY and CDR2 SVGEGT. Trimming at V came to 2 bases and at J to 6 bases, leaving 12 bases not matched to a gene. The CDR3 DNA sequence: TGTGCCAGCAGTTACAATAGGGGACTAGAGGTACGCGAGCAGTACTTC. This codes for CASSYNRGLEVREQYF.

V and J are TRBV29-1 and TRBJ1-1; perhaps TRBD1 as D (5 bases). The V and J ends lost 3 bases and 5 bases respectively, with 10 bases between them. From germline, CDR1 is SQVTM and CDR2 ANQGSEA. CDR3 length: 12 amino acids. The CDR3 nucleotides read TGCAGCGTTGACGCAGGGCGGACTGAAGCTTTCTTT. Its translation: CSVDAGRTEAFF.

The chain employs TRBV9 and TRBJ1-2; weak D call: TRBD1 (5 bases). The germline V gene has CDR1 SGDLS and CDR2 YYNGEE. The CDR3 is 15 amino acids. Trimming pared 7 bases from V and 4 bases from J, leaving 20 bases between. The CDR3 coding sequence is TGTGCCAGCGGTGGAGGGGACCCTTCCGGCTATGGCTACACCTTC. Translating gives CASGGGDPSGYGYTF.

The V call is TRBV7-9, the J call TRBJ1-5, with a weak D call TRBD1 (5 bases). Germline loops: CDR1 SEHNR, CDR2 FQNEAQ (reference sequence). This CDR3 has 14 amino acids. V dropped 3 bases and J dropped 6 bases, with 12 bases sitting between them. The CDR3 sequence is CASSLSGSGQPQHF. CDR3 nucleotides: TGTGCCAGCAGCTTGTCAGGGTCCGGTCAGCCCCAGCATTTT.

V is TRBV7-9 and J is TRBJ2-7, with D perhaps matching TRBD1 (5 bases). V was trimmed by 3 bases and J by 2 bases, leaving 17 bases between them. CDR1 and CDR2 from the germline V gene are SEHNR and FQNEAQ (reference sequence). The CDR3 length is 16 residues. The CDR3 protein is CASSLSWGGRPYEQYF. The CDR3 DNA sequence: TGTGCCAGCAGCTTGTCATGGGGCGGACGGCCCTACGAGCAGTACTTC.

This clone was seen a few times. This chain connects TRBV6-1 to TRBJ1-5; D is unresolved. The V end was cut by 1 base, the J end by 11 bases, with 9 bases between. This CDR3 region has 12 residues. Germline CDR1 reads MNHNS; CDR2 reads SASEGT. CDR3 sequence (DNA): TGTGCCAGCAGTGAAGGAGGCCGGGCCCAGCATTTT. This translates into CASSEGGRAQHF.

This chain connects TRBV2 to TRBJ2-7; D ambiguous. The CDR3 totals 12 residues. Trimming shortened V by 8 bases and J by 2 bases, and 10 bases separated the two germline ends. The germline CDR1 and CDR2 sequences are SNHLY and FYNNEI. CDR3 region: CASWAGTYEQYF. The CDR3 nucleotides read TGTGCCAGCTGGGCAGGCACCTACGAGCAGTACTTC.

The chain combines TRBV29-1 with TRBJ1-3; tentative D call: TRBD1 (5 bases). Germline loops: CDR1 SQVTM, CDR2 ANQGSEA. The CDR3 loop spans 13 amino acids. V lost 2 bases to trimming and J lost 7 bases, with 12 bases between them. In DNA form, the CDR3 reads TGCAGCGTTGAATTTTGGGGGGAGAACACCATATATTTT. Protein product: CSVEFWGENTIYF.

The chain uses TRBV7-9 and TRBJ2-7, with 8 bases identical to TRBD1. J gave up 0 bases and V 7 bases, and 5 bases lay outside the gene matches. Germline CDR1 and CDR2: SEHNR and FQNEAQ (reference sequence). This CDR3 spans 14 amino acids. CDR3 DNA sequence: TGTGCCAGCACCTACAGGGGGAGCTCCTACGAGCAGTACTTC. The encoded protein is CASTYRGSSYEQYF.

The J gene is TRBJ2-7, the V gene TRBV24-1, with 7 bases lining up with TRBD2. Germline values: CDR1 KGHDR, CDR2 SFDVKD. The CDR3 covers 15 residues. The V gene end was trimmed by 3 bases and the J gene end by 2 bases; junction bases not matched to a gene: 6. The CDR3 sequence: CATSDPSGTTYEQYF. The CDR3 nucleotides read TGTGCCACCAGTGATCCGTCCGGGACTACCTACGAGCAGTACTTC.

The V and J genes are TRBV6-5 and TRBJ1-2; 8 bases align to TRBD1. Germline CDR1 is MNHEY and CDR2 is SVGAGI. Germline trimming cut 0 bases from V and 2 bases from J; bases unmatched to any gene: 2. The length of the CDR3 is 15 residues. The CDR3 DNA follows: TGTGCCAGCAGTTACTCGACAGGGGTAAACTATGGCTACACCTTC. Encoded protein: CASSYSTGVNYGYTF.

V gene TRBV15 combines with J gene TRBJ2-2; 9 nucleotides line up with TRBD1. Germline assignment: CDR1 LNHNV and CDR2 YYDKDF (reference sequence). With V trimmed by 4 bases and J by 3 bases, 3 bases remained unmatched. The CDR3 contains 15 residues. The CDR3 protein is CATSIRTGDTGELFF. CDR3 sequence (DNA): TGTGCCACCAGCATCCGGACAGGGGACACCGGGGAGCTGTTTTTT.

V and J are TRBV9 and TRBJ1-1, with 7 bases that match TRBD1. The ends lost 0 bases at V and 8 bases at J; junction bases unmatched: 10. The germline V gene encodes CDR1 SGDLS and CDR2 YYNGEE. The CDR3 consists of 15 residues. In DNA form, the CDR3 reads TGTGCCAGCAGCGTAGCAGGAGGGGGGACAGAAGAAGCTTTCTTT. Its protein is CASSVAGGGTEEAFF. The variable domain in full, with the rest retrieved from reference TRBV9 and TRBJ1-1, is DSGVTQTPKHLITATGQRVTLRCSPRSGDLSVYWYQQSLDQGLQFLIQYYNGEERAKGNILERFSAQQFPDLHSELNLSSLELGDSALYFCASSVAGGGTEEAFFGQGTRLTVV.

V is TRBV5-6 and J is TRBJ1-5; maybe TRBD1 (5 bases). V lost 3 bases to trimming and J lost 0 bases, with 10 bases between them. The CDR3 length is 15 residues. Germline lookup yields CDR1 SGHDT and CDR2 YYEEEE. The CDR3 DNA sequence: TGTGCCAGCAGCTCCGGACACTATAGCAATCAGCCCCAGCATTTT. Protein product: CASSSGHYSNQPQHF.